This TCR beta chain was identified in a study of CD8+ T cells in alopecia areata. Whole-study context: Treatment of the treated patients consisted of oral tofacitinib, 5 to 10 mg twice daily. For 6 to 18 months, tofacitinib was taken, and 6 months off drug followed.

As the sequencing template, cDNA was produced by extracting RNA and reverse transcribing it. Produced via immunoSEQ multiplex PCR; TCRdb's table is partial and in-frame only. The table has 170,000 or so clones, roughly 61% seen once. Sample treatment: oral pan-JAK inhibitor, 5-10 mg twice daily. CDR3 length: 11 residues. The germline gives CDR1 GTSNPN, CDR2 SVGIG (reference sequence). V gave up 3 bases and J gave up 3 bases, with 5 bases separating them. This clonotype was sampled from a human donor with alopecia areata. V and J are TRBV30 and TRBJ2-5; the D is unclear. The starting material was CD8+ T cells sorted from blood, obtained at week 24, from a patient treated with tofacitinib. CDR3 protein: CAWSAEETQYF. For the CDR3, the DNA is TGTGCCTGGAGCGCAGAAGAGACCCAGTACTTC.